The 22 T cell receptor beta chains given below trace back to one sample, sequenced in a study of T cell responses to AZD1222 COVID-19 vaccine. Sequenced by immunoSEQ multiplex PCR; TCRdb stores in-frame clones only, minus some. The sample has tens of thousands of clones, approximately 90% seen once. Sequencing used peripheral blood, obtained 28 days after the second AZD1222 dose. These receptor sequences come from an adult who received the AZD1222 COVID-19 vaccine.

The J gene is TRBJ2-3, the V gene TRBV2; D is perhaps TRBD1 or TRBD2 (5 bases each). Trimming cost V 5 bases and J 5 bases, with 17 bases left between them. The CDR3 has 15 residues. CDR1 and CDR2 from the germline V gene are SNHLY and FYNNEI. CDR3 nucleotide sequence: TGTGCCAGCAGTAGGGGAATAGCCGGGGTAGATACGCAGTATTTT. Protein: CASSRGIAGVDTQYF.

The chain is built from TRBV7-8 and TRBJ1-6; D may be TRBD1 (5 bases). Trimming removed 5 bases from V and 5 bases from J, with 10 bases in between. The CDR3 is 14 amino acids. CDR1 is SGHVS, CDR2 FQNEAQ, per germline. In DNA, the CDR3 is TGTGCCAGCAGCAGGGACTCTAATAATTCACCCCTCCACTTT. Residues: CASSRDSNNSPLHF.

Only one count was recorded for this clone. The chain links TRBV7-2 to TRBJ2-4; either TRBD1 or TRBD2 may fit D (5 bases each). The CDR3 spans 15 residues. Germline assignment: CDR1 SGHTA and CDR2 FQGNSA. V lost 6 bases and J lost 0, with 12 bases in between. The CDR3 region is CASRTNGGAKNIQYF. For the CDR3, the DNA is TGTGCCAGCAGGACGAATGGGGGAGCCAAAAACATTCAGTACTTC.

This chain links TRBV19 with TRBJ1-2; 7 bases are a match to TRBD1. Germline trimming cut 5 bases from V and 0 bases from J; bases unmatched to any gene: 6. The CDR3 consists of 15 residues. Germline V gives CDR1 LNHDA, CDR2 SQIVND (reference sequence). CDR3 sequence: CASSVRDRTNYGYTF. The CDR3 nucleotides read TGTGCCAGTAGTGTGAGGGACAGAACTAACTATGGCTACACCTTC.

The chain links TRBV9 to TRBJ2-2; 7 bases map to TRBD1. Germline V CDR1 and CDR2: SGDLS, YYNGEE. V lost 4 bases to trimming and J lost 4 bases; unmatched junction nucleotides: 7. There are 15 residues in the CDR3. The CDR3 region has the DNA TGTGCCAGCAGCCCCCGGGACAGTACCACCGGGGAGCTGTTTTTT. Translation gives CASSPRDSTTGELFF. The entire variable domain, with the rest obtained from reference TRBV9 and TRBJ2-2, is as follows: DSGVTQTPKHLITATGQRVTLRCSPRSGDLSVYWYQQSLDQGLQFLIQYYNGEERAKGNILERFSAQQFPDLHSELNLSSLELGDSALYFCASSPRDSTTGELFFGEGSRLTVL.

V and J are TRBV7-2 and TRBJ1-6; no clear D gene. CDR1 and CDR2 from the germline V gene are SGHTA and FQGNSA. V shed 1 base and J shed 10 bases, with 8 bases lying between them. This CDR3 contains 13 residues. CDR3 sequence: CASSLDLGSPLHF. The CDR3 bases are TGTGCCAGCAGCTTAGACCTAGGGTCACCCCTCCACTTT.

The V gene is TRBV7-8, the J gene TRBJ1-1; 10 bases align to TRBD1. The CDR3 length is 17 residues. V lost 5 bases, J lost 6 bases, and 15 bases stayed unmatched. CDR1 SGHVS and CDR2 FQNEAQ come from the germline V gene. The CDR3 DNA sequence: TGTGCCAGCAGCCGAGGGACAGGGGCCCGGTTAACGGCTGAAGCTTTCTTT. Translating gives CASSRGTGARLTAEAFF. Full variable domain (remainder filled in from reference TRBV7-8 and TRBJ1-1): GAGVSQSPRYKVAKRGQDVALRCDPISGHVSLFWYQQALGQGPEFLTYFQNEAQLDKSGLPSDRFFAERPEGSVSTLKIQRTQQEDSAVYLCASSRGTGARLTAEAFFGQGTRLTVV.

This chain connects TRBV2 to TRBJ1-5; D remains ambiguous. V was clipped by 6 bases and J by 0 bases, with 6 bases between them. Germline CDR1 is SNHLY and CDR2 is FYNNEI. There are 13 residues in the CDR3. The CDR3 loop reads CASRTLSNQPQHF. Written as DNA, the CDR3 is TGTGCCAGCAGGACCCTTAGCAATCAGCCCCAGCATTTT.

This sequence joins TRBV20-1 and TRBJ1-2; the D gene is possibly TRBD1 (6 bases). CDR3 length equals 13 residues. V was cut by 3 bases and J by 3 bases, with 11 bases left in between. The germline CDR1 and CDR2 sequences are DFQATT and SNEGSKA (reference sequence). The CDR3 region is CSASTTGYYGYTF. As DNA, the CDR3 is TGCAGTGCTAGTACTACAGGGTACTATGGCTACACCTTC.

The chain employs TRBV27 and TRBJ1-2; possible D gene TRBD1, 6 bases. Trimming cost V 4 bases and J 4 bases, with 10 bases left between them. Germline loops: CDR1 MNHEY, CDR2 SMNVEV (reference sequence). This CDR3 spans 13 amino acids. CDR3 DNA sequence: TGTGCCAGCAGTTACGGACAGCCCTATGGCTACACCTTC. Its protein product is CASSYGQPYGYTF.

The V call is TRBV10-3, the J call TRBJ1-2, with 7 bases that match TRBD1. Trimming took 7 bases from V and 3 from J; bases not matched to a gene: 5. The CDR3 extends over 13 amino acids. Germline lookup yields CDR1 ENHRY and CDR2 SYGVKD. CDR3 protein: CAITDRADYGYTF. CDR3 sequence (DNA): TGTGCCATCACCGACAGGGCGGACTATGGCTACACCTTC.

This clone has only one observation. The rearrangement joins TRBV9 to TRBJ1-1; D is unresolved. There are 16 residues in the CDR3. Per the germline V gene, CDR1 is SGDLS and CDR2 is YYNGEE. V gave up 0 bases and J gave up 0 bases, with 12 bases separating them. The CDR3, as DNA: TGTGCCAGCAGCGTAGAAGGCAGTCGTTTGAACACTGAAGCTTTCTTT. Its protein is CASSVEGSRLNTEAFF.

This rearrangement joins TRBV11-2 to TRBJ1-2; TRBD1 might be the D (6 bases). Germline CDR1 and CDR2: SGHAT and FQNNGV. The CDR3 is 13 residues long. The V and J ends lost 5 bases and 7 bases respectively, with 14 bases between them. The DNA for the CDR3 is TGTGCCAGCAGCCCACAGGGTCCGGTTGGCTACACCTTC. This translates into CASSPQGPVGYTF.

The chain couples TRBV28 to TRBJ1-2; D perhaps matches TRBD1 (5 bases). The CDR3 is made up of 10 amino acids. V was trimmed by 6 bases and J by 9 bases, leaving 8 bases between them. Germline loops: CDR1 MDHEN, CDR2 SYDVKM. This CDR3 reads CASSDSSYTF. CDR3 in DNA: TGTGCCAGCAGCGACAGTAGCTACACCTTC.

CDR3 protein: CASSLDYGYTF. CDR3 coding DNA: TGTGCCAGCAGCTTGGACTATGGCTACACCTTC. The chain combines TRBV5-5 with TRBJ1-2; D remains unclear. This CDR3 has 11 residues. Germline lookup yields CDR1 SGHKS and CDR2 YYEKEE (reference sequence). V dropped 0 bases and J dropped 3 bases, with 0 bases sitting between them.

The CDR3: CSAPRAPGQYF. The DNA for the CDR3 is TGCAGTGCCCCCCGGGCTCCAGGGCAGTATTTT. The chain links TRBV20-1 to TRBJ2-3, with D uncertain. This CDR3 is built from 11 residues. The ends were cut back, 6 bases at V and 11 bases at J, with 15 bases in the middle. Germline loops: CDR1 DFQATT, CDR2 SNEGSKA (reference sequence).

V usage is TRBV28 and J usage is TRBJ1-2; no definite D call. V was shortened by 2 bases and J by 1 base, with 2 bases between the two germline ends. From germline, CDR1 is MDHEN and CDR2 SYDVKM. The CDR3 covers 12 residues. DNA of the CDR3: TGTGCCAGCAGTTTAGTTAACTATGGCTACACCTTC. Its translation: CASSLVNYGYTF.

This clone was seen once. The chain has TRBV6-2 or TRBV6-3 and TRBJ1-2; D ambiguous. V was cut by 4 bases and J by 4 bases, with 10 bases left in between. The CDR3 runs to 13 residues. Germline V gene lookup returns CDR1 MNHEY and CDR2 SVGEGT. CDR3 DNA: TGTGCCAGCAGTTTTTCCCAGGTCTATGGCTACACCTTC. Translating gives CASSFSQVYGYTF.

This chain links TRBV5-6 with TRBJ1-5, with a possible D match to TRBD1 (6 bases). Trimming pared 0 bases from V and 4 bases from J, leaving 11 bases between. The CDR3 extends over 15 amino acids. CDR1 and CDR2 from the germline V gene are SGHDT and YYEEEE. DNA of the CDR3: TGTGCCAGCAGCTTGGGGGGGGCGCGAAATCAGCCCCAGCATTTT. This codes for CASSLGGARNQPQHF.

V and J are TRBV5-1 and TRBJ2-2; TRBD2 is a possible D gene (6 bases). V was pared by 0 bases and J by 0 bases, with 12 bases between. Germline-derived CDR1 and CDR2 are SGHRS and YFSETQ. This CDR3 region has 17 residues. The CDR3 is CASSLAGTQANTGELFF. CDR3 bases: TGCGCCAGCAGCTTGGCCGGGACTCAAGCGAACACCGGGGAGCTGTTTTTT.

The V and J genes are TRBV7-2 and TRBJ1-1, with a weak D call TRBD1 (6 bases). Looked up from germline, CDR1 is SGHTA and CDR2 is FQGNSA. The CDR3 spans 15 residues. Trimming stripped 6 bases from V and 10 bases from J, with 24 bases between. The CDR3 DNA follows: TGTGCCAGCAGTCCGGCATTCCAGGGGAAGGTGGGAGCTTTCTTT. It is translated as CASSPAFQGKVGAFF.

The CDR3 coding sequence is TGTGCCAGCGGGAGGGGACAGGGATACAACGAGCAGTACTTC. It is translated as CASGRGQGYNEQYF. This chain links TRBV6-5 with TRBJ2-7, with 9 bases aligning to TRBD1. V lost 8 bases and J lost 5; bases outside the gene matches: 10. Germline CDR1 MNHEY, CDR2 SVGAGI. The CDR3 covers 14 residues.